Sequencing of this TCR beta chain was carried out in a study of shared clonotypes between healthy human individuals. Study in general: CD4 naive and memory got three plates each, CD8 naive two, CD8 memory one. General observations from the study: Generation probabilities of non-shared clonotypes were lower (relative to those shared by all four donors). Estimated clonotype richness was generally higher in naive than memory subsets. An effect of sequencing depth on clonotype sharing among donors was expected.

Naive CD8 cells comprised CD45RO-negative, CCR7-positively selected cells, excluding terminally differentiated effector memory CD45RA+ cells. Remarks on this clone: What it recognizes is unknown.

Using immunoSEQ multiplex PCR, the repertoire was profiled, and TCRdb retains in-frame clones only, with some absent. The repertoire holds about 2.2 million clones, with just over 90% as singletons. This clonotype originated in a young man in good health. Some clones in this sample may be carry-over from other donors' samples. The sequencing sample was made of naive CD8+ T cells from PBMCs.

DNA for the CDR3: TGTGCCAGCAGTATGTCCCTAGCGGGAGTCTACAATGAGCAGTTCTTC. Residues: CASSMSLAGVYNEQFF. J is TRBJ2-1 and V is TRBV28; 10 nucleotides agree with TRBD2. This CDR3 has 16 residues. The germline V gene encodes CDR1 MDHEN and CDR2 SYDVKM. Trimming cost V 5 bases and J 3 bases; bases outside gene matches: 7.